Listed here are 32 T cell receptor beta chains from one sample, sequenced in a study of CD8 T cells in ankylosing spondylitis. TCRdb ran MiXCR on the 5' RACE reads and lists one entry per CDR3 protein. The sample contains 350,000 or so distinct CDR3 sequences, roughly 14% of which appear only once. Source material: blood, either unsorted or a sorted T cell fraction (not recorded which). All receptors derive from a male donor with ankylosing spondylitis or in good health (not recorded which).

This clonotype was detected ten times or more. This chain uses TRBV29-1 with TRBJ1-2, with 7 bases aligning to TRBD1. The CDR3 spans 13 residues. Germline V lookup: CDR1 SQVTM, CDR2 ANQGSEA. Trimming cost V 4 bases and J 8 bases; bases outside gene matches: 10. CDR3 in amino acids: CSVAGQARGGYTF. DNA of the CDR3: TGCAGCGTTGCCGGACAGGCGCGCGGGGGCTACACCTTC.

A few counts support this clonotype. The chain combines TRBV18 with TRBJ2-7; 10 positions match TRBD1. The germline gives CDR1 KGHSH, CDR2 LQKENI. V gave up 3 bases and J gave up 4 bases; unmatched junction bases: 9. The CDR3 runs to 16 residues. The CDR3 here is CASSPTGTGVVYEQYF. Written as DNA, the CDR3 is TGTGCCAGCTCACCTACCGGGACAGGGGTTGTGTACGAGCAGTACTTC.

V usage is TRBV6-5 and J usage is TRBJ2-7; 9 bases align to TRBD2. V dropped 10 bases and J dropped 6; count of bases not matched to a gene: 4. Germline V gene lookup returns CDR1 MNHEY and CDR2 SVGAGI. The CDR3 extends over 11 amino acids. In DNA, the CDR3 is TGTGCCATCCAAGCGGGAGGCGAGCAGTACTTC. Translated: CAIQAGGEQYF.

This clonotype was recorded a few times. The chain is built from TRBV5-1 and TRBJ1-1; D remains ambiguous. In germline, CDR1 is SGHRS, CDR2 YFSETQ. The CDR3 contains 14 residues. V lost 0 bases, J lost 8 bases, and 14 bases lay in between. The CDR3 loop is CASSLDPTLAEAFF. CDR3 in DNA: TGCGCCAGCAGCTTGGACCCGACCCTCGCGGAAGCTTTCTTT.

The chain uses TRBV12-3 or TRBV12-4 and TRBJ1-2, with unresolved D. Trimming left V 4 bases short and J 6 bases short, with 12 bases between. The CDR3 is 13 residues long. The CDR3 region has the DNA TGTGCCAGCAGTTACCGGGTCCGGGATGGCTACACCTTC. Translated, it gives CASSYRVRDGYTF.

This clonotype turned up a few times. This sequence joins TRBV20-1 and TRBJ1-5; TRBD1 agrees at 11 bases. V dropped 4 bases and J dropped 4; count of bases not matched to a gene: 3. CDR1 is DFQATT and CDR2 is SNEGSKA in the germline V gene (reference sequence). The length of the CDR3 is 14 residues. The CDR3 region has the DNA TGCAGTGCTACCGGGACAGGGGGTAATCAGCCCCAGCATTTT. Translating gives CSATGTGGNQPQHF.

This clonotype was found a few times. The CDR3: CATSSPKSAYEQYF. Here the CDR3 DNA reads TGTGCCACCAGCAGCCCCAAAAGTGCCTACGAGCAGTACTTC. The gene calls are TRBV15 and TRBJ2-7; no clear D. CDR3 length: 14 amino acids. Germline loops: CDR1 LNHNV, CDR2 YYDKDF (reference sequence). Trimming removed 3 bases from V and 2 bases from J, with 11 bases in between. Supplemented by reference TRBV15 and TRBJ2-7, the full variable domain reads DAMVIQNPRYQVTQFGKPVTLSCSQTLNHNVMYWYQQKSSQAPKLLFHYYDKDFNNEADTPDNFQSRRPNTSFCFLDIRSPGLGDTAMYLCATSSPKSAYEQYFGPGTRLTVT.

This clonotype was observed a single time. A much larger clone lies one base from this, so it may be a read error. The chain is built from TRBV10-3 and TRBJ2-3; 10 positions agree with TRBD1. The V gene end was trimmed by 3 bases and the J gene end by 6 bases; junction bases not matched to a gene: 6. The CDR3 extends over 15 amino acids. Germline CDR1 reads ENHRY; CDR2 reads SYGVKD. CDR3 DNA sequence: TGTGCCATCAGTGACCGGGACAGGGGTTGGGATACGCAGTATTTT. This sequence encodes CAISDRDRGWDTQYF.

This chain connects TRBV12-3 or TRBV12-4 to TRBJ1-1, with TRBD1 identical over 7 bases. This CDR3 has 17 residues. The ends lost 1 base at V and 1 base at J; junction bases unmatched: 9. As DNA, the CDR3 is TGTGCCAGCAGTTTAGTTTTGTTAGGGGACAGGAACACTGAAGCTTTCTTT. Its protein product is CASSLVLLGDRNTEAFF.

In nucleotides, the CDR3 is TGTGCCAGCAGCCTACTGACAGGGGATAAGGAGACCCAGTACTTC. Its translation is CASSLLTGDKETQYF. The V call is TRBV3-1, the J call TRBJ2-5; 8 bases map to TRBD1. Germline loops: CDR1 LGHDT, CDR2 YNNKEL (reference sequence). J gave up 5 bases and V 4 bases, and 9 bases lay outside the gene matches. The CDR3 length is 15 residues.

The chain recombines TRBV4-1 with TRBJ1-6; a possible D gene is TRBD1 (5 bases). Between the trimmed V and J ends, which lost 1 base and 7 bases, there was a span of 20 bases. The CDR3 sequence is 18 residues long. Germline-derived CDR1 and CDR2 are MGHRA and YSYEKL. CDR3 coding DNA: TGCGCCAGCAGCCAAGTACATCGGACACTTATGTTCAATTCACCCCTCCACTTT. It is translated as CASSQVHRTLMFNSPLHF.

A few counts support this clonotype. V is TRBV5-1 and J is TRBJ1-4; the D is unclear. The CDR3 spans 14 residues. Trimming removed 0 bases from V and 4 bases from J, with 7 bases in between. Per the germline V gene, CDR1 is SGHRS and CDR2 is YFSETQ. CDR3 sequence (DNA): TGCGCCAGCAGCTTGGGCCAGTTTAATGAAAAACTGTTTTTT. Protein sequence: CASSLGQFNEKLFF.

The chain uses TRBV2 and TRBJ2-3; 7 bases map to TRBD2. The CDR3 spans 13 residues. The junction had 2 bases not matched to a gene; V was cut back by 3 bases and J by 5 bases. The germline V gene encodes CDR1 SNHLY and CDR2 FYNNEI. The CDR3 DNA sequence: TGTGCCAGCAGTGAGGGCGGGGGAGATACGCAGTATTTT. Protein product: CASSEGGGDTQYF.

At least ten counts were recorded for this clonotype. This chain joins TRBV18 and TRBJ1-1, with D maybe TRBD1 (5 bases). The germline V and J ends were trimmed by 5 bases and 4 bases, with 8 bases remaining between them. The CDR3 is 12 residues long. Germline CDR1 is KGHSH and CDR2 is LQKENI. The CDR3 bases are TGTGCCAGCTCAGGGGGAGGCACTGAAGCTTTCTTT. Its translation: CASSGGGTEAFF.

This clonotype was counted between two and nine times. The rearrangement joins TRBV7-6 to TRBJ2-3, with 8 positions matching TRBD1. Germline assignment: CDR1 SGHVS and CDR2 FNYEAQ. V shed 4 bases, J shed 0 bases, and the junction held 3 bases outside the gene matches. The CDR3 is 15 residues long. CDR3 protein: CASSSDRGSTDTQYF. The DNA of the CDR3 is TGTGCCAGCAGCTCCGACAGGGGTAGCACAGATACGCAGTATTTT.

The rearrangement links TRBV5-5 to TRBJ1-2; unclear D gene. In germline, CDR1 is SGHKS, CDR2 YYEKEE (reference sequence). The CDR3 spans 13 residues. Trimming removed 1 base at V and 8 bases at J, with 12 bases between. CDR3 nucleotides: TGTGCCAGCAGCTTGTTGTCCTCGTGGGGCTACACCTTC. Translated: CASSLLSSWGYTF.

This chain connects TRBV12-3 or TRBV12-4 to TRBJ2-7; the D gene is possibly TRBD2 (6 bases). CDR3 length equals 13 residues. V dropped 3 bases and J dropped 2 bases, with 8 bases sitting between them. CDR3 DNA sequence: TGTGCCAGCAGTTTTCAGCGGGCCTACGAGCAGTACTTC. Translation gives CASSFQRAYEQYF.

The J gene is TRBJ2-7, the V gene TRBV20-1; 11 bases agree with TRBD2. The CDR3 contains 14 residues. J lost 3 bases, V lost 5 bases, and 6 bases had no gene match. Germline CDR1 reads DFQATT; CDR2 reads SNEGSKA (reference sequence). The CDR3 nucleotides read TGCAGTGCTGGAGGGACTAGCGGACTCTACGAGCAGTACTTC. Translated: CSAGGTSGLYEQYF.

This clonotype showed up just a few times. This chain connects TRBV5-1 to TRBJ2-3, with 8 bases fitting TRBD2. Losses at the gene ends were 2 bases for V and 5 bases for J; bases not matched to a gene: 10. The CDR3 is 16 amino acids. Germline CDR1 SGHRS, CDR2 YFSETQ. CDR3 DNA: TGCGCCAGCAGCTTAAGCCCTGCGGGGGGATTAGATACGCAGTATTTT. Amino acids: CASSLSPAGGLDTQYF.

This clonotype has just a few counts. CDR3 bases: TGTGCCAGCAGCTTGGGAGCGGGATTCTCCTACAATGAGCAGTTCTTC. Amino acid sequence: CASSLGAGFSYNEQFF. This chain uses TRBV5-4 with TRBJ2-1, with TRBD2 matching 7 bases. The CDR3 has 16 amino acids. Trimming took 0 bases from V and 0 from J; bases not matched to a gene: 3. CDR1 SGHNT and CDR2 YYREEE come from the germline V gene (reference sequence).

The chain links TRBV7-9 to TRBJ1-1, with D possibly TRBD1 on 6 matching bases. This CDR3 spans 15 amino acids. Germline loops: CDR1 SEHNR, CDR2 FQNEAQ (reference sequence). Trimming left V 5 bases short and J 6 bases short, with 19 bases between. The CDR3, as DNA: TGTGCCAGCAGCCCCCGGGGGCTCAAAGCCGCTGAAGCTTTCTTT. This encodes CASSPRGLKAAEAFF.

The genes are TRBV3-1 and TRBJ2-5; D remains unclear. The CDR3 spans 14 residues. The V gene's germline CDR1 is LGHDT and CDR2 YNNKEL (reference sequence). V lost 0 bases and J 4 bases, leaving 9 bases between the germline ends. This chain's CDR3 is CASSQDNLGETQYF. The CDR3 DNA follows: TGTGCCAGCAGCCAAGATAACTTAGGAGAGACCCAGTACTTC.

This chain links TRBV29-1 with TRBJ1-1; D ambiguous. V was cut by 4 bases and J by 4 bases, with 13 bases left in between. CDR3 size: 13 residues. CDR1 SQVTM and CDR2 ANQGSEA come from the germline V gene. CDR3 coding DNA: TGCAGCGTTGGGGGTCTAGTCGCCACTGAAGCTTTCTTT. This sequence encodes CSVGGLVATEAFF.

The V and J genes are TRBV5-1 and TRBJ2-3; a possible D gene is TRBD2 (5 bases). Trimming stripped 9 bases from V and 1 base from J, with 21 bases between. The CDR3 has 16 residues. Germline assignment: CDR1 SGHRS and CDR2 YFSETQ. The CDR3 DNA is TGCGCCACGAGTCCGTCGGCGGGCTCGGGCACAGATACGCAGTATTTT. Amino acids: CATSPSAGSGTDTQYF. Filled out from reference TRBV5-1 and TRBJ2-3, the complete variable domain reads KAGVTQTPRYLIKTRGQQVTLSCSPISGHRSVSWYQQTPGQGLQFLFEYFSETQRNKGNFPGRFSGRQFSNSRSEMNVSTLELGDSALYLCATSPSAGSGTDTQYFGPGTRLTVL.

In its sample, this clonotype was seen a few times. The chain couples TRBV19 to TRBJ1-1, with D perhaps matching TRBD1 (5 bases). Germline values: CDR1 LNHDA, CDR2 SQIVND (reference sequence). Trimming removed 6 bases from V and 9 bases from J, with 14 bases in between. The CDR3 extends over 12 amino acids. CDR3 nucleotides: TGTGCCAGTAGAGACAGTGGGACTCAAGCTTTCTTT. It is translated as CASRDSGTQAFF.

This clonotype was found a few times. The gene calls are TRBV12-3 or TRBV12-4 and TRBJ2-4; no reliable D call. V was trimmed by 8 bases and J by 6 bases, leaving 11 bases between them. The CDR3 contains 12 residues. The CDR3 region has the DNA TGTGCCAGCTCCCTGTTGGGAAACATTCAGTACTTC. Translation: CASSLLGNIQYF.

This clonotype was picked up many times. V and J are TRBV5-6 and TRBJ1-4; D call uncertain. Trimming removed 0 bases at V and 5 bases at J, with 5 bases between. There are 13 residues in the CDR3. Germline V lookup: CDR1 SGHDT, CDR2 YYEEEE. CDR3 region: CASSLEANEKLFF. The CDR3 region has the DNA TGTGCCAGCAGCTTGGAGGCAAATGAAAAACTGTTTTTT.

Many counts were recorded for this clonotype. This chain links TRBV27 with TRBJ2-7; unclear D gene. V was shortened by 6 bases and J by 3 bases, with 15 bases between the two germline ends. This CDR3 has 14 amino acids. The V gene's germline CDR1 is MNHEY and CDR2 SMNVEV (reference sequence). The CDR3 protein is CASSILNGRYEQYF. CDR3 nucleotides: TGTGCCAGCAGCATCCTTAACGGGCGCTACGAGCAGTACTTC.

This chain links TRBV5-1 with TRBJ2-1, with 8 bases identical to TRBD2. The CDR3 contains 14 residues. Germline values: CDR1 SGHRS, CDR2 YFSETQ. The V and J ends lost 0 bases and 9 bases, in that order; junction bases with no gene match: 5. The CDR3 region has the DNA TGCGCCAGCAGCTTGGAGGGACTAGTGGGTGAGCAGTTCTTC. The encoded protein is CASSLEGLVGEQFF.

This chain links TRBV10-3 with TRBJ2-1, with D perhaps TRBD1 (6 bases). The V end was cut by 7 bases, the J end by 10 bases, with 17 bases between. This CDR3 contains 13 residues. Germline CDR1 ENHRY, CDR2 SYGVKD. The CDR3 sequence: CAIKGQGPLEQFF. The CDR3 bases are TGTGCCATCAAGGGACAAGGACCTTTAGAGCAGTTCTTC.

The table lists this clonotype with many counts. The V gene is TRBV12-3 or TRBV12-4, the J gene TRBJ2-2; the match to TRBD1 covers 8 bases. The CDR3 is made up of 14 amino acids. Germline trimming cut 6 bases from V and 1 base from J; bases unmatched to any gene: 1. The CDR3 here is CASRGTGNTGELFF. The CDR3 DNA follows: TGTGCCAGCAGGGGGACAGGGAACACCGGGGAGCTGTTTTTT.

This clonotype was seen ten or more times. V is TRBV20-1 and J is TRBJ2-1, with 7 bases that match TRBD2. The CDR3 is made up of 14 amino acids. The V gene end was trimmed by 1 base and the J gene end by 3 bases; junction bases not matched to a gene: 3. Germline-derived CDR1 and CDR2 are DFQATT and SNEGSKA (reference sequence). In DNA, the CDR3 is TGCAGTGCTAGAGGACTAGCATTCTACAATGAGCAGTTCTTC. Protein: CSARGLAFYNEQFF.